Listed here is a single T cell receptor (beta chain). What it binds is not known. The study gave focal radiation plus ipilimumab CTLA-4 blockade to patients with chemo-refractory metastatic non-small-cell lung cancer. The data were taken from a study of radiotherapy plus CTLA-4 blockade in lung cancer. On the study more broadly: Objective response was observed in about 19% of patients, and disease control in 31%. Overall study findings and caveats: Blood saw expansion of tumor-derived TCR clones after radiotherapy plus ipilimumab.

Looked up from germline, CDR1 is SGHTS and CDR2 is YDEGEE. The CDR3 consists of 16 residues. After removal of 0 bases from V and 4 bases from J, the junction contained 7 bases not matched to a gene. TCRdb keeps only in-frame clones here, not all; method: immunoSEQ multiplex PCR. The table lists 62,000 or so clones, less than 80% of them singletons, with 8.5% to 10% in the top ten. The material was peripheral blood, obtained from a patient treated with radiotherapy plus ipilimumab. This clonotype originated in a human donor with non-small cell lung cancer who had a complete response to radiotherapy plus ipilimumab. The V and J genes are TRBV5-8 and TRBJ2-3, with 8 bases fitting TRBD1. CDR3 sequence (DNA): TGTGCCAGCAGCTTGGGTCCAGGGGGCTTCGCAGATACGCAGTATTTT. It codes for CASSLGPGGFADTQYF.